This TCR beta chain was sequenced during a study of T cells in Graves' hyperthyroidism and ophthalmopathy (dated by TCRdb to the late 2010s). Describing the broader study: Peripheral blood was sampled at the time of initial diagnosis, prior to any treatment. To identify distinguishing TCR V-J signatures, a discovery cohort of about 100 patients was used, comprising roughly 45 with Graves' ophthalmopathy and some 60 with stable Graves' hyperthyroidism. The 75 to 100 discovery patients were randomly split 7:3 into training and test sets. Whether ophthalmopathy could be predicted prospectively was tested in an independent validation cohort made up of approximately 19 hyperthyroidism patients plus 17 patients who later progressed to ophthalmopathy. According to the paper, TCR Vbeta CDR3 sequencing was carried out on some 130 peripheral blood samples, which came from 40 to 45 ophthalmopathy, around 75 hyperthyroidism and roughly 17 progressor patients. After sampling, hyperthyroidism patients received methimazole starting at 30 mg daily, and ophthalmopathy patients received high-dose intravenous methylprednisolone. In more than five Graves' hyperthyroidism patients, the study also compared T-cell repertoires from thyroid tissue with T-cell repertoires from blood.

Regarding this clonotype: Its antigen remains undetermined. Compared with germline, one end of the junction differs, possibly owing to a read error.

CDR1 is given as DFQATT and CDR2 as SNEGSKA, both from the germline V gene (reference sequence). Reading from cysteine to phenylalanine, the CDR3 counts 12 amino acids. Only the CDR3 portion is preserved as DNA: 36 bases, with reading frame beginning at the first base. What the authors observed across the whole study: During validation, the model predicted progression to ophthalmopathy a median of around 6 months ahead of onset, with approximately 71% sensitivity and about 75% specificity. Blood samples also contained most of the expanded thyroid clonotypes (frequency above 0.001), which suggests that blood repertoires may reflect thyroid immune responses. No statistical method was used to set the sample size in advance, and investigators knew the group allocation. In cross-validation, a model built on a 13 V-J signature told ophthalmopathy apart from stable hyperthyroidism with approximately 91% sensitivity and roughly 82% specificity, and in testing the same model reached 80%/75%.

In the ophthalmopathy patients, disease was moderately to severely active, with a Clinical Activity Score of 3 or more, a NOSPECS grade of 4 or more, and a duration of less than 3 months. Patients with uncontrolled infections, other autoimmune diseases, pregnancy or lactation were excluded. Clinical symptoms, serum thyroxine and TRAb, thyroid ultrasound, and orbital computed tomography formed the basis for the diagnoses. PBMCs were isolated from about 10 ml of fresh peripheral blood by Ficoll-Paque density gradient centrifugation. Total RNA was extracted with Trizol reagent, and quality was checked on an Agilent 2100 Bioanalyzer. The TCR beta CDR3 regions were amplified from the RNA transcripts. The TCR CDR3 was subjected to a first round of RT-PCR using the HTBI primer set and the Qiagen OneStep RT-PCR kit. A second multiplex PCR round built the libraries, followed by size selection and purification. Sequencing of the libraries was done on an Illumina HiSeq2000 using paired-end 100 bp reads. Per the authors' processing: Raw data were processed with SOAPnuke, discarding reads with adapters, uncalled bases, mean Phred below 15, or no exact constant-primer or identifier match. COPE v1.2.5 was used to merge high-quality paired reads, and clonotypes were defined as unique nucleotide sequences. MiTCR v1.1 was used to align the clonotypes against IMGT TRBV, TRBD and TRBJ reference segments. The analysis included only V-J combinations with a frequency above 0.0001, which together covered more than 98% of the repertoires. The TCS score was defined as F50 (clonal expansion) divided by E x V (chaos), with BLOSUM62-based TCRdist calculated between CDR3 peptides within each V-J. Welch's t-statistics and random forest reduced around 550 V-J features to fewer than 15, which were used in a naive Bayes classifier (R e1071). The Morisita-Horn index was used to measure how similar the thyroid and blood repertoires were. TCRdb trimmed public reads at Q25 via fastp, called clones via MiXCR and kept in-frame beta chains. Each record represents a unique CDR3 protein, reported with the most common genes and DNA among its rows. The V and J calls here are based on TCRdb, not the publication. Here the sample has about 59,000 distinct CDR3 sequences; about 50% occur a single time. More than 3% of the sample is taken by the ten largest.

The receptor chain draws on TRBV20-1 and TRBJ1-3; no D gene call is confident. The receptor's source is an older woman with Graves' ophthalmopathy. The material sequenced was blood. The CDR3 in this case is CSVRPNGHTIYF. The nucleotides read TGCAGTGTTAGACCCAACGGACACACCATATATTTT.